This T cell receptor (beta chain) comes out of a study of T-cell reconstitution after alpha-beta-depleted transplantation in children. Germline CDR1 is SEHNR and CDR2 is FQNEAQ (reference sequence). The CDR3 runs to 15 residues. Trimming shortened V by 3 bases and J by 6 bases, and 17 bases separated the two germline ends. Library preparation (for TCRbeta) was performed with unique molecular identifiers. TCRdb re-called the PCR reads with MiXCR, one entry per CDR3 protein. This sample has some 840,000 distinct CDR3 sequences, with 16% found just once. V usage is TRBV7-9 and J usage is TRBJ1-1; weak D call: TRBD1 (5 bases). This material consisted of PBMCs, mostly from graft donor cells, taken 360 days after TCRalphabeta/CD19-depleted stem cell transplant. The source is a male patient under 18 who had a stem cell transplant for acute lymphoblastic leukemia, so the T cells may come from the graft donor. CDR3 sequence (DNA): TGTGCCAGCAGCTTTCCTTCGGGGCAGGGCCCTGAAGCTTTCTTT. As protein: CASSFPSGQGPEAFF.